In this sample, the clone carrying this TCR beta chain turned up many times. Its target is not known. The data originate from a study of molecular identifiers for immune sequencing clone quantification. Notes on the study in general: Clones above 20 RNA copies contained over 99% of effector molecules and under 1% of naive molecules.

TCRdb redid the calling of the PCR reads with MiXCR, one entry per CDR3 protein. The sample has about 640,000 distinct CDR3 sequences; 15% to 20% are singletons. Between the trimmed V and J ends, which lost 3 bases and 0 bases, there was a span of 18 bases. CDR3 length: 18 amino acids. In germline, CDR1 is MNHEY, CDR2 SMNVEV (reference sequence). The clonotype comes from a human donor in good health. Some libraries in this study had Jurkat cell RNA spiked in. This chain joins TRBV27 and TRBJ2-4; D not certain. Sequences were obtained from naive CD8+ T cells from blood, with Jurkat cell RNA spiked in. As to subset: FACS-sorted CD8+CD4-CCR7+CD45RA+ naive T cells. DNA of the CDR3: TGTGCCAGCAGTTTGGTAGGAAGAGTTCGTCAAGCCAAAAACATTCAGTACTTC. Encoded protein: CASSLVGRVRQAKNIQYF.